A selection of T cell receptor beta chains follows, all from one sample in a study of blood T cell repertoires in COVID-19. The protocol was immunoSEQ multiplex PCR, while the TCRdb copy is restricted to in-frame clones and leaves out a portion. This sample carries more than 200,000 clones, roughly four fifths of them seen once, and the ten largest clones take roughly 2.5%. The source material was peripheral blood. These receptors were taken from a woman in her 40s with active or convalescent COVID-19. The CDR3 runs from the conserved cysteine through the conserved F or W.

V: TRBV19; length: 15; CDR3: CASSLLAGGPDTQYF
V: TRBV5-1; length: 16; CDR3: CASSLAAGVAQETQYF
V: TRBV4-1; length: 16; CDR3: CASSQDYVRVYYGYTF
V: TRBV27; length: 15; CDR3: CASSLSGHPYNEQFF
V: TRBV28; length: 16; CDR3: CASLRNRASTNEKLFF
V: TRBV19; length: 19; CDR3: CASNALRTGGFGNIAEAFF
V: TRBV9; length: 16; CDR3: CASSVGTGGTSYGYTF
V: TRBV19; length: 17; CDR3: CASSTSPRREGTDTQYF
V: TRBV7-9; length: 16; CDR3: CASSPGVGMGNQPQHF
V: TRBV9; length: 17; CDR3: CASSVAGGGGASEKLFF
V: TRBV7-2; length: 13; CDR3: CASSLPNFNEQFF
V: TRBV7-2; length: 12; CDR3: CASSSRPSISTF
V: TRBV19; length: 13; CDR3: CASKRTGGNTIYF
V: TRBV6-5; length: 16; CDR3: CASSYLGSSGANVLTF
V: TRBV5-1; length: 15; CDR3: CASSLLAGTTDTQYF
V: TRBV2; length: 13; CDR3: CASFPGQGYGYTF
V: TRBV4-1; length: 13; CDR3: CASSQVYRAEQYF
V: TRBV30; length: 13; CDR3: CAWIPPQGNEQFF
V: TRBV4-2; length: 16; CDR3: CASSQDPGGNSYEQYF
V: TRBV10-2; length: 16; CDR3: CASSERAGVSNQPQHF
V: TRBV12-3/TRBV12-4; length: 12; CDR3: CASTLRGETQYF
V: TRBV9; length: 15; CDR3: CASSPQQGSYNEQFF
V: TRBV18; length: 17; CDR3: CASSLRQLLSSGNTIYF
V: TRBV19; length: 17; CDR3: CASSIDRDRNLDYEQYF
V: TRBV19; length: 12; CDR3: CASAGGGYGYTF
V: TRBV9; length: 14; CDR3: CASSLGQGSQPQHF
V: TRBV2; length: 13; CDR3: CASSADRNQPQHF
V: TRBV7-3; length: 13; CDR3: CASRPQAGDTQYF
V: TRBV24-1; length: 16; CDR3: CATSEVTSFGYNEQFF
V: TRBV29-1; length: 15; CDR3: CSVVPVGQGNTEAFF
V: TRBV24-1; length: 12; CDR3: CATSGTGEKLFF
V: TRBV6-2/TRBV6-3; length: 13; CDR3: CASSKQVNYGYTF
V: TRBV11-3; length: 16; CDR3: CASSFPRGQDYTEAFF
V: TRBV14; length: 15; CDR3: CASSQGQGRSYEQYF
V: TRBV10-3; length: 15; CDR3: CAASPGQGSYNEQFF
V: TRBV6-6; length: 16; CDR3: CASSLLRDKSTDTQYF
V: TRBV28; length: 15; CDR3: CASTTGGFSRDTQYF
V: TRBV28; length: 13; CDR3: CASSFISSNEQYF
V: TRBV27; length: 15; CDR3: CASSLGGQTYNEQFF
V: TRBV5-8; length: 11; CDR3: CASSFRDRDFF
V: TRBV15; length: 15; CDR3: CATSRDLGINYGYTF
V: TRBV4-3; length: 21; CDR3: CASSQFGPSQGRFSANEKLFF
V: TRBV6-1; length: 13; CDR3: CASSEVWSEPQHF
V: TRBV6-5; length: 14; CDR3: CASSYLQGFETQYF
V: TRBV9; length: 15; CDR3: CASSVGQGWDTEAFF
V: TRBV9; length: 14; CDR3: CASSVMRGTDTQYF
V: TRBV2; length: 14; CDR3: CASRTGVSDSPLHF